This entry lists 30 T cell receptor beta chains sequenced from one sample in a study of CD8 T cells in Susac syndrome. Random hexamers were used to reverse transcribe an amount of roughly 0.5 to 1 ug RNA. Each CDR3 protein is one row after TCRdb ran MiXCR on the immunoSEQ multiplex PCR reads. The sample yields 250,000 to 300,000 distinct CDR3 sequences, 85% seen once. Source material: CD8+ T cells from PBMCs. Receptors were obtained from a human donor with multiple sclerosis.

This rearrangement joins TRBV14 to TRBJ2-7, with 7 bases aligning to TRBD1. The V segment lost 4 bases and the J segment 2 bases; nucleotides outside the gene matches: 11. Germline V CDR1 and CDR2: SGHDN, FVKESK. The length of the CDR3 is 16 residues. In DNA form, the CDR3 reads TGTGCCAGCAGCCCAGGATTCTTAGGACAGGCCTACGAGCAGTACTTC. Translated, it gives CASSPGFLGQAYEQYF.

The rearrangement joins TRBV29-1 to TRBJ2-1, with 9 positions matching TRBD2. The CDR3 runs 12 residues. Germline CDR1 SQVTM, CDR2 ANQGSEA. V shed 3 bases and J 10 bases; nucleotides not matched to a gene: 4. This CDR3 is CSVEREGLEQFF. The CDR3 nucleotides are TGCAGCGTTGAGCGGGAGGGCCTCGAGCAGTTCTTC.

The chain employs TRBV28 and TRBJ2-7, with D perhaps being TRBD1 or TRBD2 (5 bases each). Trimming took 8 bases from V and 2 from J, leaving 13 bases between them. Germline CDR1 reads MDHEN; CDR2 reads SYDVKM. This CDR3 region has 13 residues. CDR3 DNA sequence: TGTGCCAGCTCCCCCTTGGGGGCCTACGAGCAGTACTTC. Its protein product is CASSPLGAYEQYF.

The CDR3 sequence: CASSITKRGETQYF. CDR3 DNA: TGTGCCAGTAGTATAACGAAAAGGGGAGAGACCCAGTACTTC. This rearrangement joins TRBV19 to TRBJ2-5; D is perhaps TRBD1 (5 bases). V was cut by 2 bases and J by 4 bases, with 11 bases left in between. The CDR3 covers 14 residues. Germline V gene lookup returns CDR1 LNHDA and CDR2 SQIVND (reference sequence).

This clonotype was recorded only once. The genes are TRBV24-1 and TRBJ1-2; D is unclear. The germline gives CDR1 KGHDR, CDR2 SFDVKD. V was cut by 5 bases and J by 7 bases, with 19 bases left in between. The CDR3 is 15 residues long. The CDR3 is CATSGDGRAGLGYTF. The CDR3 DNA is TGTGCCACCAGTGGGGATGGGAGGGCCGGTCTTGGCTACACCTTC.

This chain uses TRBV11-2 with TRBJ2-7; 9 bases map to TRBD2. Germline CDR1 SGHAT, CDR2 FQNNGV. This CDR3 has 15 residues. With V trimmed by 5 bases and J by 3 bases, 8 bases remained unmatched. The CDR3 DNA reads TGTGCCAGCAGCCTCGCGGGAGGGCCTCTCTACGAGCAGTACTTC. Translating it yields CASSLAGGPLYEQYF.

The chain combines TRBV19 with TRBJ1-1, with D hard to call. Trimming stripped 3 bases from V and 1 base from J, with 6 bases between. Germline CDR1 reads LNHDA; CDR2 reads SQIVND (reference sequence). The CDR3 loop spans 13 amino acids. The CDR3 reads CASSIGKNTEAFF. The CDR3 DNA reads TGTGCCAGTAGTATCGGGAAGAACACTGAAGCTTTCTTT. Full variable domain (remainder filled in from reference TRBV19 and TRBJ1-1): DGGITQSPKYLFRKEGQNVTLSCEQNLNHDAMYWYRQDPGQGLRLIYYSQIVNDFQKGDIAEGYSVSREKKESFPLTVTSAQKNPTAFYLCASSIGKNTEAFFGQGTRLTVV.

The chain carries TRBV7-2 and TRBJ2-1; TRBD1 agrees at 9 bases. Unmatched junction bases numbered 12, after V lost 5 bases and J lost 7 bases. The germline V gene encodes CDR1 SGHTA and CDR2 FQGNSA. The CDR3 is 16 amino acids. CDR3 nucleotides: TGTGCCAGCAGCACGTTCCGGGACAGGGATTTTAATGAGCAGTTCTTC. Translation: CASSTFRDRDFNEQFF.

CDR3 loop: CATVGPAKTQYF. CDR3 DNA: TGCGCCACGGTAGGGCCCGCGAAGACCCAGTACTTC. The gene calls are TRBV4-1 and TRBJ2-5; no definite D call. Germline CDR1 is MGHRA and CDR2 is YSYEKL. The CDR3 spans 12 residues. The V end was cut by 10 bases, the J end by 6 bases, with 15 bases between.

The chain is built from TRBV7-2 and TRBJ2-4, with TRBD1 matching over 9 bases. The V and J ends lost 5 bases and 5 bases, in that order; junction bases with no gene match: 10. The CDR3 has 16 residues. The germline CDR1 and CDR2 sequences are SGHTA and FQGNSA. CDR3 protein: CASSTFGTGFENIQYF. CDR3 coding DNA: TGTGCCAGCAGCACCTTCGGGACAGGGTTCGAAAACATTCAGTACTTC.

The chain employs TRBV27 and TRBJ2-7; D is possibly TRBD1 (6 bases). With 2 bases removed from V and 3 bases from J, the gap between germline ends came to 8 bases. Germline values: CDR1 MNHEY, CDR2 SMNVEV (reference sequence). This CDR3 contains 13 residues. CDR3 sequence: CASSLGDNYEQYF. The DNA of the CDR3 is TGTGCCAGCAGTTTAGGGGACAACTACGAGCAGTACTTC.

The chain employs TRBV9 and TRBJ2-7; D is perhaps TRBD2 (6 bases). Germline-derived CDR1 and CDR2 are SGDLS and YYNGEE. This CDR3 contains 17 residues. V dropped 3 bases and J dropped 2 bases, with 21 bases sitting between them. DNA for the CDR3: TGTGCCAGCAGCGCTGGGGGGACGGGAAGAAGGGCCTACGAGCAGTACTTC. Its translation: CASSAGGTGRRAYEQYF.

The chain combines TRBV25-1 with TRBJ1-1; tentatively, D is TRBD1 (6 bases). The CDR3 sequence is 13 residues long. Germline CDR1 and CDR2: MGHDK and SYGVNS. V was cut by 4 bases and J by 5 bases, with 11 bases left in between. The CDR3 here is CASSVQGRTEAFF. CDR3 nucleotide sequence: TGTGCCAGCAGTGTACAGGGTAGGACTGAAGCTTTCTTT.

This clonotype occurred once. CDR3 DNA sequence: TGTGCCAGCAGCCCGGGGGTAGGACTGGGCACAGATACGCAGTATTTT. It specifies CASSPGVGLGTDTQYF. This chain connects TRBV7-9 to TRBJ2-3; maybe TRBD2 (6 bases). This CDR3 has 16 residues. V was clipped by 5 bases and J by 1 base, with 16 bases between them. CDR1 is SEHNR and CDR2 is FQNEAQ in the germline V gene (reference sequence).

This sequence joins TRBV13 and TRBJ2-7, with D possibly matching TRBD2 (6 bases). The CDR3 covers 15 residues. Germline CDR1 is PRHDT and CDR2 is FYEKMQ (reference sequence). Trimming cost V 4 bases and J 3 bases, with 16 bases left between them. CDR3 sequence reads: CASSSSPGLIYEQYF. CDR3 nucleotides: TGTGCCAGCAGCTCCTCGCCGGGACTTATCTACGAGCAGTACTTC.

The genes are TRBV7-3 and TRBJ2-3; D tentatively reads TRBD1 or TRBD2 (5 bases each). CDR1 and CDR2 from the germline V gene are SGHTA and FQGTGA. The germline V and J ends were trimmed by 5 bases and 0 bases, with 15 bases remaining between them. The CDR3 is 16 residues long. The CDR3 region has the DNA TGTGCCAGCAGCCGTACTCCGGGACGAAGCACAGATACGCAGTATTTT. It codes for CASSRTPGRSTDTQYF.

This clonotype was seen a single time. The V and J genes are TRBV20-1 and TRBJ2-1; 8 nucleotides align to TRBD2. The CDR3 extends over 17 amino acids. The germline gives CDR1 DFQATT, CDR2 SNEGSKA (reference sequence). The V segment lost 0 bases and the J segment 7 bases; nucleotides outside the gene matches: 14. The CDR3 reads CSARDPMSVAGLNEQFF. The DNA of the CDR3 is TGCAGTGCTAGAGATCCCATGTCAGTAGCGGGATTGAATGAGCAGTTCTTC.

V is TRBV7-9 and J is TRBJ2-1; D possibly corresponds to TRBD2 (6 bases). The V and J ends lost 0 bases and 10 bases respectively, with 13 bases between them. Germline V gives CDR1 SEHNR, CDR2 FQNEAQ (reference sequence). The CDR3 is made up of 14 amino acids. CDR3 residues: CASSLATGLEEQFF. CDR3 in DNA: TGTGCCAGCAGCTTAGCTACGGGACTCGAAGAGCAGTTCTTC. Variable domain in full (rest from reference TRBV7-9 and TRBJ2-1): DTGVSQNPRHKITKRGQNVTFRCDPISEHNRLYWYRQTLGQGPEFLTYFQNEAQLEKSRLLSDRFSAERPKGSFSTLEIQRTEQGDSAMYLCASSLATGLEEQFFGPGTRLTVL.

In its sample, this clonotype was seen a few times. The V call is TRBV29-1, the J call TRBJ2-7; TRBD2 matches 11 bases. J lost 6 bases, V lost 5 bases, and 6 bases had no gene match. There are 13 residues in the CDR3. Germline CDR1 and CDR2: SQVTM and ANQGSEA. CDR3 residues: CSVLTSGRPEQYF. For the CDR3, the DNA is TGCAGCGTTCTCACTAGCGGGAGACCCGAGCAGTACTTC.

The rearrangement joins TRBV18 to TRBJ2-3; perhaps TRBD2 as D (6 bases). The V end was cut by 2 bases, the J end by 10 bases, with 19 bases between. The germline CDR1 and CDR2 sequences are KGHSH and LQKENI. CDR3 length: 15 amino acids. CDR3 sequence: CASSPSGLLKGAQYF. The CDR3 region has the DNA TGTGCCAGCTCACCAAGCGGGTTGCTCAAAGGGGCGCAGTATTTT. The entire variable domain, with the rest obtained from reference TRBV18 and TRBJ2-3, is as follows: NAGVMQNPRHLVRRRGQEARLRCSPMKGHSHVYWYRQLPEEGLKFMVYLQKENIIDESGMPKERFSAEFPKEGPSILRIQQVVRGDSAAYFCASSPSGLLKGAQYFGPGTRLTVL.

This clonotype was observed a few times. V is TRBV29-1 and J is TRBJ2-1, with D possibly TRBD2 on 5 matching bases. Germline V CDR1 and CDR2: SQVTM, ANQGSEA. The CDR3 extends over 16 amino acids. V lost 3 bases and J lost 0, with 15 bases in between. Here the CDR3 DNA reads TGCAGCGTTGAGAGGGTACCGGAGAGCTCCTACAATGAGCAGTTCTTC. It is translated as CSVERVPESSYNEQFF.

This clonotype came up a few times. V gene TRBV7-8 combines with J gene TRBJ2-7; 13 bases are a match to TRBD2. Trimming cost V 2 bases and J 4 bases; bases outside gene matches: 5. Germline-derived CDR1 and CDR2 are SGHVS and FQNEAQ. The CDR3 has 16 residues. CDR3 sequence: CASSLQPTSGRYEQYF. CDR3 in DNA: TGTGCCAGCAGCTTACAACCGACTAGCGGGAGGTACGAGCAGTACTTC.

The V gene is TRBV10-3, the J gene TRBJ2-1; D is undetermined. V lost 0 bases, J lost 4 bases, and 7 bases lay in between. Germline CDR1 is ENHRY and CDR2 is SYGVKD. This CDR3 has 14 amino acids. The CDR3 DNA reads TGTGCCATCAGTGAGTCTACCCCATACAATGAGCAGTTCTTC. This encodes CAISESTPYNEQFF.

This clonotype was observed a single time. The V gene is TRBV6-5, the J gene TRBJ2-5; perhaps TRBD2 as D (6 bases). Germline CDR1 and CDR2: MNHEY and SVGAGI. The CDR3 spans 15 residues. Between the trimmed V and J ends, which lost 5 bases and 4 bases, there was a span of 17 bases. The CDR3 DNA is TGTGCCAGCAGTCCCTTATCGGGGGTTGGAGAGACCCAGTACTTC. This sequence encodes CASSPLSGVGETQYF.

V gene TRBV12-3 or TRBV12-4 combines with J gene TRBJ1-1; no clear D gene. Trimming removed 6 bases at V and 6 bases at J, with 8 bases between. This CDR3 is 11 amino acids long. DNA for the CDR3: TGTGCCAGCAGAGAGGACGCTGAAGCTTTCTTT. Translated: CASREDAEAFF.

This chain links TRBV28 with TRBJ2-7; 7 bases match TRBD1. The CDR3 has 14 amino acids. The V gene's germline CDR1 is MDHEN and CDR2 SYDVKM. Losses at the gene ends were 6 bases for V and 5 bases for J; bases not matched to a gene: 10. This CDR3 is CASSLTGLVDEQYF. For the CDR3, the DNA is TGTGCCAGCAGCTTGACAGGGCTTGTCGACGAGCAGTACTTC. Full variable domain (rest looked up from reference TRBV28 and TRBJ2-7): DVKVTQSSRYLVKRTGEKVFLECVQDMDHENMFWYRQDPGLGLRLIYFSYDVKMKEKGDIPEGYSVSREKKERFSLILESASTNQTSMYLCASSLTGLVDEQYFGPGTRLTVT.

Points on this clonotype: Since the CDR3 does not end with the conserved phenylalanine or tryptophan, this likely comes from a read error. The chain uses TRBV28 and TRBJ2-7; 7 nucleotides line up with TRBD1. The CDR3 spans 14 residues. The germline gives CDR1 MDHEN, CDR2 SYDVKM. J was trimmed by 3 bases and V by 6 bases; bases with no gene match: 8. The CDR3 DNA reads TGTGCCAGCAGGCGACAGGGTGGTCTCTACGAGCAGTACCTC. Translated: CASRRQGGLYEQYL.

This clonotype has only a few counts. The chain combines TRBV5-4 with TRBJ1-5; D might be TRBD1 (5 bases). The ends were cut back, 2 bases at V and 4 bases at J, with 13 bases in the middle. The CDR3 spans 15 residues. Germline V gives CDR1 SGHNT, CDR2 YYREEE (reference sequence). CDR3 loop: CASSFTPGGNQPQHF. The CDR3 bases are TGTGCCAGCAGCTTCACCCCCGGGGGGAATCAGCCCCAGCATTTT.

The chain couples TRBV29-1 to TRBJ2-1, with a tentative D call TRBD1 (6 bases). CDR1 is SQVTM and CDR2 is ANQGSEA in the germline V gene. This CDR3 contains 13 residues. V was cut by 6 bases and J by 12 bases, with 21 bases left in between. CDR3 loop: CSVAGVDSIGQFF. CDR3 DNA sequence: TGCAGCGTCGCCGGGGTGGACAGTATAGGGCAGTTCTTC.

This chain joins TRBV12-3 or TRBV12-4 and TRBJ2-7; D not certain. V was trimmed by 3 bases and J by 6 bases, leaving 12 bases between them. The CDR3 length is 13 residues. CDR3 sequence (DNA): TGTGCCAGCAGTTTTGGGATCGGGCCCGAGCAGTACTTC. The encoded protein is CASSFGIGPEQYF.